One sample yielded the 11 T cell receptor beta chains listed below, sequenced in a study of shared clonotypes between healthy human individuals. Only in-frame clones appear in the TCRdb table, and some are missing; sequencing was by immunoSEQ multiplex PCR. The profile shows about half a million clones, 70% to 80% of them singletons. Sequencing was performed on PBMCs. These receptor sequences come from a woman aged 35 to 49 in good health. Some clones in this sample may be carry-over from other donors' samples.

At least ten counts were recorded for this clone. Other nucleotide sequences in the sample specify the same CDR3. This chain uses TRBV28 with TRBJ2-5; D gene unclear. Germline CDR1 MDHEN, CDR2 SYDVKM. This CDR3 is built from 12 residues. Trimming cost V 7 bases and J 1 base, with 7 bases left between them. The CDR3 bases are TGTGCCAGCACCCGGACCCAAGAGACCCAGTACTTC. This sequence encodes CASTRTQETQYF.

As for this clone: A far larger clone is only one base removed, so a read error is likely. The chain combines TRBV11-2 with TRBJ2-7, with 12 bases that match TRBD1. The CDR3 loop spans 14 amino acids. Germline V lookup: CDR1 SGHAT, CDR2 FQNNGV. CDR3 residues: CASRSGTGGYGQYF. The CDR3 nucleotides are TGTGCCAGCAGAAGCGGGACAGGGGGCTACGGGCAGTACTTC.

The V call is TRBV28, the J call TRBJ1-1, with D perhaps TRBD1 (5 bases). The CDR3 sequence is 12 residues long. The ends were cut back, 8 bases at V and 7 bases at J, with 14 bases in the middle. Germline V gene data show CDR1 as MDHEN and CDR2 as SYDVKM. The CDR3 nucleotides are TGTGCCAGCGAGGGGAACCAGATTGAAGCTTTCTTT. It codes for CASEGNQIEAFF.

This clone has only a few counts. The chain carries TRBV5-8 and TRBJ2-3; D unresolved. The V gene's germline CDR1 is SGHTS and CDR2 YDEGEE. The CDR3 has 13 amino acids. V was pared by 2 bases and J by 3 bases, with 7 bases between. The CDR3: CASSLVGTDTQYF. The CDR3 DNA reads TGTGCCAGCAGCTTAGTGGGGACAGATACGCAGTATTTT.

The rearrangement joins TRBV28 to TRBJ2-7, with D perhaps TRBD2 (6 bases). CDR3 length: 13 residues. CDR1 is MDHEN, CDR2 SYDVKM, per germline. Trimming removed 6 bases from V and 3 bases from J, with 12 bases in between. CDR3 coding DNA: TGTGCCAGCAGACCTACTAGCCACTACGAGCAGTACTTC. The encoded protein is CASRPTSHYEQYF. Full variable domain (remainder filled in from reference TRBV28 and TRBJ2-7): DVKVTQSSRYLVKRTGEKVFLECVQDMDHENMFWYRQDPGLGLRLIYFSYDVKMKEKGDIPEGYSVSREKKERFSLILESASTNQTSMYLCASRPTSHYEQYFGPGTRLTVT.

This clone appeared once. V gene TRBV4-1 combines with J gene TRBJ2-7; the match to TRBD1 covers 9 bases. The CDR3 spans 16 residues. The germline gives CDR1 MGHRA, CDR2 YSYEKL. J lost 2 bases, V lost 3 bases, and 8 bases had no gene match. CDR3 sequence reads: CASSHFPGQGTYEQYF. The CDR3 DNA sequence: TGCGCCAGCAGCCATTTTCCGGGACAGGGCACCTACGAGCAGTACTTC.

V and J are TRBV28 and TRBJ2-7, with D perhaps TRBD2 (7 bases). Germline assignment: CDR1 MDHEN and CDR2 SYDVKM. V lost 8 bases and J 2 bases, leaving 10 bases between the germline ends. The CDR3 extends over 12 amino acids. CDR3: CASGGGPYEQYF. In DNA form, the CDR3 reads TGTGCCAGCGGGGGGGGCCCCTACGAGCAGTACTTC.

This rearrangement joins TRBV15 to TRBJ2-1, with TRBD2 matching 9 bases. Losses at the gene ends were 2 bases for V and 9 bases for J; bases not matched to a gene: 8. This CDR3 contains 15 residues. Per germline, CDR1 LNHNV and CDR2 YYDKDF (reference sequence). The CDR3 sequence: CATSRSSGSGFEQFF. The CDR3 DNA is TGTGCCACCAGCAGAAGTAGCGGGAGTGGTTTTGAGCAGTTCTTC.

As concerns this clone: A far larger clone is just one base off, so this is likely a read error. The CDR3 DNA reads as TGCAGCGAGTCCTCAAACCATGGCTACACCTTC. It encodes CSESSNHGYTF. The chain is built from TRBV29-1 and TRBJ1-2; no clear D gene. Trimming removed 7 bases from V and 6 bases from J, with 12 bases in between. Germline loops: CDR1 SQVTM, CDR2 ANQGSEA. CDR3 size: 11 residues.

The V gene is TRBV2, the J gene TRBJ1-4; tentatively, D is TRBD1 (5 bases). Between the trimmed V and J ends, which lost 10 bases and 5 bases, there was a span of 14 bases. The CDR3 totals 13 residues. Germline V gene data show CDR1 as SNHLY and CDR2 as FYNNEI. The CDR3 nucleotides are TGTGCCACCTCGTGGACACTAAATGAAAAACTGTTTTTT. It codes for CATSWTLNEKLFF.

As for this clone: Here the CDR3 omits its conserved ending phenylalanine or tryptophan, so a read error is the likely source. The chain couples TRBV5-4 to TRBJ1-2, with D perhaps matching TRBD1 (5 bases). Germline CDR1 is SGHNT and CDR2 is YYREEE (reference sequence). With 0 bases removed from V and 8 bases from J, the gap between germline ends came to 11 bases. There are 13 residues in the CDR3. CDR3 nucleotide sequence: TGTGCCAGCAGCTTGGCGGGGACGGAAGGCTACACCCTC. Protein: CASSLAGTEGYTL.